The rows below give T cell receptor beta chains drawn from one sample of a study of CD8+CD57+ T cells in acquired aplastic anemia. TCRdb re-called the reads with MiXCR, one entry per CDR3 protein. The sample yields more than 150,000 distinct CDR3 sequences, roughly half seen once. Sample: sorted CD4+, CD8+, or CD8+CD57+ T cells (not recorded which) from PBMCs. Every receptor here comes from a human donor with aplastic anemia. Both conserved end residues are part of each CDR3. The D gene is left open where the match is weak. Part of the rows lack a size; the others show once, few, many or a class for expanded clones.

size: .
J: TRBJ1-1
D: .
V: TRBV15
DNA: TGTGCCACCAGCTTTACGGTAGACACTGAAGCTTTCTTT
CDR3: CATSFTVDTEAFF

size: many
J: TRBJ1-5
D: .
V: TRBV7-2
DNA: TGTGCCAGCAGCTCGCTTGGGGGAAGGGAACAGCCCCAGCATTTT
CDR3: CASSSLGGREQPQHF

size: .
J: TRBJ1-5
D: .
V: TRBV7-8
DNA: TGTGCCAGCAGCCCCCGCGAGGGCAATCGGCCCCAGCATTTT
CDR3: CASSPREGNRPQHF

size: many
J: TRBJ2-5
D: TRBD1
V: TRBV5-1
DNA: TGCGCCAGCAGCTTGGCCCAGGGGGAAGAGACCCAGTACTTC
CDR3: CASSLAQGEETQYF

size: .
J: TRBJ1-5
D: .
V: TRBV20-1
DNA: TGCAGTGCTGTCTCGGGACGGATTAATCAGCCCCAGCATTTT
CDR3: CSAVSGRINQPQHF

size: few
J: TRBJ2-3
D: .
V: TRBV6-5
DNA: TGTGCCAGCAGTTACTCGACCTACGGCGATACGCAGTATTTT
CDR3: CASSYSTYGDTQYF

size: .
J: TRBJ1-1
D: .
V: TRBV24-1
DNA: TGTGCCACCAGTGATAGCGGAAACACTGAAGCTTTCTTT
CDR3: CATSDSGNTEAFF

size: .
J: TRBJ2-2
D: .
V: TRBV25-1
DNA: TGTGCCAGCAGTGAATCTAACGAACCCGGGGAGCTGTTTTTT
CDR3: CASSESNEPGELFF

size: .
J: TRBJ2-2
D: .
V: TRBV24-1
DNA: TGTGCCACCAGTGATTTTACGGGGGACAACACCGGGGAGCTGTTTTTT
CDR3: CATSDFTGDNTGELFF

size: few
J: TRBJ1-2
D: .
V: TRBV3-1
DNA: TGTGCCAGCAGCCAAGCCGGGGCAAACTATGGCTACACCTTC
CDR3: CASSQAGANYGYTF

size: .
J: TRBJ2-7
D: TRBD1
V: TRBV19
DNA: TGTGCCAGTAGTAGATCCGGGACAGGACCCTACGAGCAGTACTTC
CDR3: CASSRSGTGPYEQYF

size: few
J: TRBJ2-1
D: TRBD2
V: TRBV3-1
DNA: TGTGCCAGCAGCCAAGGGACAGCGGGAGGAAACAATGAGCAGTTCTTC
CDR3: CASSQGTAGGNNEQFF

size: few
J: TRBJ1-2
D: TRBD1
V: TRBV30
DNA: TGTGCCTGGAGGACCCCGGGACAGTCCTTCTATGGCTACACCTTC
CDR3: CAWRTPGQSFYGYTF

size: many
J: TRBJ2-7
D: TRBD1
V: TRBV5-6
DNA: TGTGCCAGCAGCCTGGGACAGAGCTCCTACGAGCAGTACTTC
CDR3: CASSLGQSSYEQYF

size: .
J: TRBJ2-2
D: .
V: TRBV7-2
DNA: TGTGCCAGCAGCTTAGCGGCGGGGAGTCTCGCCGGGGAGCTGTTTTTT
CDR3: CASSLAAGSLAGELFF

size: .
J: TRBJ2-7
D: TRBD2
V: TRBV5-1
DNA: TGCGCCAGCAGCTGGACCCTAGCGGGAGAGGGATACGAGCAGTACTTC
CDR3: CASSWTLAGEGYEQYF

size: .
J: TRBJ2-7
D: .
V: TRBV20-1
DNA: TGCAGTGCTAGAGTCCTCCCGGGGACTGGCGAGCAGTACTTC
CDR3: CSARVLPGTGEQYF

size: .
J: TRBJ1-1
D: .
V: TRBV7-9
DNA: TGTGCCAGCAGCTTAGCAGGGCGCAACACTGAAGCTTTCTTT
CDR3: CASSLAGRNTEAFF

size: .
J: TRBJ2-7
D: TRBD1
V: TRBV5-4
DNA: TGTGCCAGCAGCGGGGGACAGGGACACGAGCAGTACTTC
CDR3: CASSGGQGHEQYF

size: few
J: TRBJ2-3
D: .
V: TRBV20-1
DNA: TGCAGTGCCAGCAGCCTCGGGACCCACGGGGATACGCAGTATTTT
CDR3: CSASSLGTHGDTQYF

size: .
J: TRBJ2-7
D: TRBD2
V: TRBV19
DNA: TGTGCCGGTAGTATGTTCGGGGGGGCTCACGAGCAGTACTTC
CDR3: CAGSMFGGAHEQYF

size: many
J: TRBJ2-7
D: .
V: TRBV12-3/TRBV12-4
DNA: TGTGCCAGCAGTTTTAGTGGGAGCGGCCGCGAGCAGTACTTC
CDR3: CASSFSGSGREQYF

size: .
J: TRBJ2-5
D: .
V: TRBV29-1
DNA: TGCAGCCGGGTAGGACAAAGAAAAGAGACCCAGTACTTC
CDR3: CSRVGQRKETQYF

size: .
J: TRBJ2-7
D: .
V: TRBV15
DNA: TGTGCCACCAGCAGAGATCCGGGGGACGAGCAGTACTTC
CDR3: CATSRDPGDEQYF

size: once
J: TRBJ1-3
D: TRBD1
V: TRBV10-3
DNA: TGTGCCATCAGGGGGGACAGGCGCTCTGGAAACACCATATATTTT
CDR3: CAIRGDRRSGNTIYF

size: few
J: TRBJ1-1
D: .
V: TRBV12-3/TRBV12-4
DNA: TGTGCCAGCAGGCTCGGACGGGTCACTGAAGCTTTCTTT
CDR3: CASRLGRVTEAFF

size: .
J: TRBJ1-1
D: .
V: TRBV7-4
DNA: TGTGCAGACAACAAGGGTTTCGGCACTGAAGCTTTCTTT
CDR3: CADNKGFGTEAFF

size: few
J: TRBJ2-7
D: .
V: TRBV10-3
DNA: TGTGCCAGCAGTTTTGGGGGAGAGCAGTACTTC
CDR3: CASSFGGEQYF

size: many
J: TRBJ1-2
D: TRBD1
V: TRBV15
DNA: TGTGCCACCAGCGCAGATCAGGGGGCGCGTGTCTATGGCTACACCTTC
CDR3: CATSADQGARVYGYTF

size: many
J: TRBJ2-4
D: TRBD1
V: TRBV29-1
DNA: TGCAGCGTGAAACAGGGGGCGGCCAAAAACATTCAGTACTTC
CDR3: CSVKQGAAKNIQYF

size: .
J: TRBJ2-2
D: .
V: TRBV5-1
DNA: TGCGCCAGCAGCTGGGTGAGCGACACCGGGGAGCTGTTTTTT
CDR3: CASSWVSDTGELFF

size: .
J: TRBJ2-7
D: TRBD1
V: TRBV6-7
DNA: TGTGCCAGCAGTATGCCCCCGGGACAGGGGGCCTACGAGCAGTACTTC
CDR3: CASSMPPGQGAYEQYF

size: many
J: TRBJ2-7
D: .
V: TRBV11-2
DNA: TGTGCCAGCAGCCGGTGGTGGGAGAGCCGGGACGAGCAGTACTTC
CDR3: CASSRWWESRDEQYF

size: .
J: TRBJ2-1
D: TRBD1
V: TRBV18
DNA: TGTGCCAGCTCACCCCGGGACAGAGGAGAGCAGTTCTTC
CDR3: CASSPRDRGEQFF

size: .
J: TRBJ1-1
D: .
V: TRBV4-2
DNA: TGTGCCAGCAGCCAAGATAGGGTGGAAGCTTTCTTT
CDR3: CASSQDRVEAFF

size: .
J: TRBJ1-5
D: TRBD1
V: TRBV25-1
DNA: TGTGCCAGCAGTGAATCCGGGACAGCTAGCAATCAGCCCCAGCATTTT
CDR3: CASSESGTASNQPQHF

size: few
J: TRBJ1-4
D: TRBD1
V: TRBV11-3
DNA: TGTGCCAGCAGCTTAGGCGGGACAGGGGGCGAAAAACTGTTTTTT
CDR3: CASSLGGTGGEKLFF

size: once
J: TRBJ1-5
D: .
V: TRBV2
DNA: TGTGCCAGCAGTGGACAGTCAAGGGAGCCCCAGCATTTT
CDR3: CASSGQSREPQHF

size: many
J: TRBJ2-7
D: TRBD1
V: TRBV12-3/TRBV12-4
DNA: TGTGCCAGCAGTCGTAACAGGGGTTACGAGCAGTACTTC
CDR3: CASSRNRGYEQYF

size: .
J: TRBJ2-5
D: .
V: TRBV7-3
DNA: TGTGCCAGCAGAAAGGACACCCAGTACTTC
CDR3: CASRKDTQYF

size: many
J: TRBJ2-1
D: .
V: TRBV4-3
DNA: TGCGCCAGCAGCCAAGAAGTAGGAAATGAGCAGTTCTTC
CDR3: CASSQEVGNEQFF

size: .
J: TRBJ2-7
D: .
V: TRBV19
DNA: TGTGCCACCGAAGGGGGGCCCTTACGAGAGCAGTACTTC
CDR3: CATEGGPLREQYF

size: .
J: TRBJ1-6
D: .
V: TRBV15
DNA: TGTGCCACCAGCAGAGATCATTTTGCCCTCCACTTT
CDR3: CATSRDHFALHF

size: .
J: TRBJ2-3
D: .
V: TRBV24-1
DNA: TGTGCCACCAGTGATACGGCAGATAGCACAGATACGCAGTATTTT
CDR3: CATSDTADSTDTQYF

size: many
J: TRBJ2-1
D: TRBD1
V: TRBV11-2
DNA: TGTGCCAGCAGCTCACGGACAGGGTTGGGCAATGAGCAGTTCTTC
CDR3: CASSSRTGLGNEQFF

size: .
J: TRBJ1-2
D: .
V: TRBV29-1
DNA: TGCAGCGGGGAGACAGTAACTAACTATGGCTACACCTTC
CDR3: CSGETVTNYGYTF

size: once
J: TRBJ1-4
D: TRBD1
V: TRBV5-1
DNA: TGCGCCAGCAGCTTGAAAGGACAGGGGGCCAGTAATGAAAAACTGTTTTTT
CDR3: CASSLKGQGASNEKLFF

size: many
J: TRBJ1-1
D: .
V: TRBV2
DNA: TGTGCCAGCAGTGTGCCATTTAGGACAGTTAGGAACACTGAAGCTTTCTTT
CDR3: CASSVPFRTVRNTEAFF

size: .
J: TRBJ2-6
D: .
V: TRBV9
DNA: TGTGCCAGCAGCGTATGGGGTAGCTCTGGGGCCAACGTCCTGACTTTC
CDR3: CASSVWGSSGANVLTF

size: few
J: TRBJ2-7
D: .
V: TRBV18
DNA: TGTGCCAGCTCAAGGACTACCGGGACAGTGGTCGAGCAGTACTTC
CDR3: CASSRTTGTVVEQYF

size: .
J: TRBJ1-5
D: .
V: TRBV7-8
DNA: TGTGCCAGCAGCTTAGTAGGGGATAGCAATCAGCCCCAGCATTTT
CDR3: CASSLVGDSNQPQHF

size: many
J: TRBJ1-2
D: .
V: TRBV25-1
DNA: TGTGCCAGCCGGGCCTTCGGCGGTGGCTACACCTTC
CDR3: CASRAFGGGYTF